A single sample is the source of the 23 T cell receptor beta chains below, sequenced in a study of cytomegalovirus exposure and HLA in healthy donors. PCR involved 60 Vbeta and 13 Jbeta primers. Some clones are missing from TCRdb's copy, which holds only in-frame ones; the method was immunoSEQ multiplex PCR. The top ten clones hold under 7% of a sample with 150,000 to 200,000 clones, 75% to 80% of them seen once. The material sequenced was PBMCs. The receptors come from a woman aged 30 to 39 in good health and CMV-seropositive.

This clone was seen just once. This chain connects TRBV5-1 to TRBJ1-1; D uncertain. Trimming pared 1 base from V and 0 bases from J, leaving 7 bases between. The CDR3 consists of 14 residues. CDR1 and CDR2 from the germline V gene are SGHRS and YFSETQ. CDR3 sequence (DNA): TGCGCCAGCAGCTTGAACAGCTTGAACACTGAAGCTTTCTTT. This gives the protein CASSLNSLNTEAFF.

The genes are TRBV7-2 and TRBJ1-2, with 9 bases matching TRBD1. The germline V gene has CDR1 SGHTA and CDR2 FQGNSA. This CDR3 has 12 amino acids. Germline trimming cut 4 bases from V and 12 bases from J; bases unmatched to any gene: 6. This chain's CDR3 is CASSSRTGENTF. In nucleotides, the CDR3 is TGTGCCAGCAGCTCCCGGACAGGGGAGAACACCTTC.

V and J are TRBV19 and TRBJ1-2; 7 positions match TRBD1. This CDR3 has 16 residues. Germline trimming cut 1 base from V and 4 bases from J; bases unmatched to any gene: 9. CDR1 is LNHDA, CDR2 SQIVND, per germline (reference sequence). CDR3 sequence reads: CASSIVLGQESYGYTF. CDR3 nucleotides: TGTGCCAGTAGTATAGTCCTCGGACAGGAGAGCTATGGCTACACCTTC.

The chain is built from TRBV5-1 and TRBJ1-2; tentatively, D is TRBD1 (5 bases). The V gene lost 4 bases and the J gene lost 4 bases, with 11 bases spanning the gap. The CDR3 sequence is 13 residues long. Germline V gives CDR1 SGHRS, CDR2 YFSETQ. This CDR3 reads CASSIDRTYGYTF. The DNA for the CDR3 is TGCGCCAGCAGCATCGACAGAACCTATGGCTACACCTTC.

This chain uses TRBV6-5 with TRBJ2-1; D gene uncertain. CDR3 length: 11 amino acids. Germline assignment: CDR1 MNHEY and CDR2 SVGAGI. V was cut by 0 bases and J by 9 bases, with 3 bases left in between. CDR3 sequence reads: CASSYSSEQFF. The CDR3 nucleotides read TGTGCCAGCAGTTACTCGAGTGAGCAGTTCTTC.

CDR3 DNA sequence: TGTGCCAGCACAACGGTCCCGGGACAGGGGAACACTGAAGCTTTCTTT. This translates into CASTTVPGQGNTEAFF. J is TRBJ1-1 and V is TRBV5-4, with TRBD1 matching over 9 bases. V dropped 6 bases and J dropped 1; count of bases not matched to a gene: 10. The CDR3 is 16 amino acids. Germline assignment: CDR1 SGHNT and CDR2 YYREEE (reference sequence).

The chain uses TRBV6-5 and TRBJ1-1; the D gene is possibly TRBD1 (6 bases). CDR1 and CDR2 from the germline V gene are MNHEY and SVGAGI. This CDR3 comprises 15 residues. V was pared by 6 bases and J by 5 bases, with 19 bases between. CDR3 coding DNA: TGTGCCAGCAGGACGGGCGTAATCAGGGGTACTGAAGCTTTCTTT. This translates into CASRTGVIRGTEAFF.

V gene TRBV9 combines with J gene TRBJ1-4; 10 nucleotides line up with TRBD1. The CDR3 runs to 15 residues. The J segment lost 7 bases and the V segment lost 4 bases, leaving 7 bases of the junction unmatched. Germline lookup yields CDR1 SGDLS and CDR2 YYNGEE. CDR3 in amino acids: CASSMRDRGVEKLFF. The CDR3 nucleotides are TGTGCCAGCAGCATGCGGGACAGGGGCGTTGAAAAACTGTTTTTT.

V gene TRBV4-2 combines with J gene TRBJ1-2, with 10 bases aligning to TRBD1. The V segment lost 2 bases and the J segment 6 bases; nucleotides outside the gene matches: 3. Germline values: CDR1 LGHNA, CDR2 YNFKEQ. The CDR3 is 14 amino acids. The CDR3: CASSQPGQGNGYTF. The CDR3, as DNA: TGTGCCAGCAGCCAACCGGGACAGGGGAATGGCTACACCTTC.

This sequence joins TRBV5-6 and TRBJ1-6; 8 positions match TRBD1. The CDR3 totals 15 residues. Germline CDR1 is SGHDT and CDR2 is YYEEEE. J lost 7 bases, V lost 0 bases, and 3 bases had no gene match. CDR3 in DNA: TGTGCCAGCAGCTTGGGGACAGGGAGGAATTCACCCCTCCACTTT. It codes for CASSLGTGRNSPLHF.

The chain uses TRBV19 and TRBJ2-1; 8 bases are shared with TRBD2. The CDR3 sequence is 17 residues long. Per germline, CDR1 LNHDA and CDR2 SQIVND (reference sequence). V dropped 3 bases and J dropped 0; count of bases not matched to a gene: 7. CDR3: CASSIGLAGSSYNEQFF. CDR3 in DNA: TGTGCCAGTAGTATCGGACTAGCCGGGAGCTCCTACAATGAGCAGTTCTTC.

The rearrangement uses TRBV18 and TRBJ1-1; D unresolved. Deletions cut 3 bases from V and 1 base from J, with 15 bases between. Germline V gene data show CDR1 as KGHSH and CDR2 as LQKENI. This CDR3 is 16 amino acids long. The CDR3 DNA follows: TGTGCCAGCTCACCTTGGGCAGAACTTTGGAACACTGAAGCTTTCTTT. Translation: CASSPWAELWNTEAFF. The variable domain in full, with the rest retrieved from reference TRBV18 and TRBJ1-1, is NAGVMQNPRHLVRRRGQEARLRCSPMKGHSHVYWYRQLPEEGLKFMVYLQKENIIDESGMPKERFSAEFPKEGPSILRIQQVVRGDSAAYFCASSPWAELWNTEAFFGQGTRLTVV.

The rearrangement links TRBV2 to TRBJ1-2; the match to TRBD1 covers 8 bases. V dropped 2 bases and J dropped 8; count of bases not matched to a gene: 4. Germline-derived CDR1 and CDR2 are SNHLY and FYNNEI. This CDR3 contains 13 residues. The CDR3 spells CASSEQGAEGYTF. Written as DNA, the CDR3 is TGTGCCAGCAGTGAACAGGGGGCAGAAGGCTACACCTTC.

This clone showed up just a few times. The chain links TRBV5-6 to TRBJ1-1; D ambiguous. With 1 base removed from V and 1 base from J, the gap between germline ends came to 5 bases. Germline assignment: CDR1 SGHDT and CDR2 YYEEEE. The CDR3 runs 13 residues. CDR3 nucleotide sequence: TGTGCCAGCAGCTTGAACTCGAACACTGAAGCTTTCTTT. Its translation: CASSLNSNTEAFF.

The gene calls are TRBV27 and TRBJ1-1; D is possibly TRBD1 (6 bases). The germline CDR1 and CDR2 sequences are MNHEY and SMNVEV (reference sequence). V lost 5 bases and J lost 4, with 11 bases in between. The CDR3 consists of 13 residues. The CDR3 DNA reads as TGTGCCAGCAGTATACAGGGTGCCACTGAAGCTTTCTTT. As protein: CASSIQGATEAFF.

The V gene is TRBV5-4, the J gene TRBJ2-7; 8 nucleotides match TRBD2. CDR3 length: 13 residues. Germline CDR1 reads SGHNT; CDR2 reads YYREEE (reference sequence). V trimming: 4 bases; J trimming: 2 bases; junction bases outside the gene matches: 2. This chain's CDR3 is CASSKGLAYEQYF. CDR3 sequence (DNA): TGTGCCAGCAGCAAGGGACTAGCCTACGAGCAGTACTTC.

The CDR3 sequence: CASSAGAGGTQYF. The CDR3 DNA is TGTGCCAGCAGTGCCGGGGCCGGGGGGACCCAGTACTTC. V and J are TRBV6-4 and TRBJ2-5; a possible D gene is TRBD2 (6 bases). This CDR3 contains 13 residues. Germline V CDR1 and CDR2: MRHNA, SNTAGT. The germline V and J ends were trimmed by 4 bases and 7 bases, with 13 bases remaining between them.

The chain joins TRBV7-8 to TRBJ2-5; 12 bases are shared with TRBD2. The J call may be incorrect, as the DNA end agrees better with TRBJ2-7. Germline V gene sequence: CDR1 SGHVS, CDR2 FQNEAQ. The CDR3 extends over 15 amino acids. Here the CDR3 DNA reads TGTGCCAGCAGCAACCTAGCGGGAGGGATCTACGAGCAGTACTTC. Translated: CASSNLAGGIYEQYF.

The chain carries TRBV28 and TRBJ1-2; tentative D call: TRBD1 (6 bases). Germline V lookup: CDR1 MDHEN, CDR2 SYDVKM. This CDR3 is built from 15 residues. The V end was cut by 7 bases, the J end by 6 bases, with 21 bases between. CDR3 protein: CASNRNLQGTDGYTF. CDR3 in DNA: TGTGCCAGCAACCGGAACCTACAGGGTACGGATGGCTACACCTTC.

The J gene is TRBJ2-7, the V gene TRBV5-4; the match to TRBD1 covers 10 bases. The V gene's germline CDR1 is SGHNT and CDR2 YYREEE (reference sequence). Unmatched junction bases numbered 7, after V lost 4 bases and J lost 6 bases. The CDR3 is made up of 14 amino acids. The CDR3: CASSTGQGTFEQYF. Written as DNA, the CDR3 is TGTGCCAGCAGCACGGGACAGGGGACGTTCGAGCAGTACTTC. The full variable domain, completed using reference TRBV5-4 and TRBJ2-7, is ETGVTQSPTHLIKTRGQQVTLRCSSQSGHNTVSWYQQALGQGPQFIFQYYREEENGRGNFPPRFSGLQFPNYSSELNVNALELDDSALYLCASSTGQGTFEQYFGPGTRLTVT.

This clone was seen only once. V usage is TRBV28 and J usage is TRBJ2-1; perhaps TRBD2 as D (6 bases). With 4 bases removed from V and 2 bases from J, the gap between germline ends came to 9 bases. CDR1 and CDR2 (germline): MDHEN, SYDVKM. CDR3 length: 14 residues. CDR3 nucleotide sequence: TGTGCCAGCAGTTACGGGAGTACCTACAATGAGCAGTTCTTC. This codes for CASSYGSTYNEQFF. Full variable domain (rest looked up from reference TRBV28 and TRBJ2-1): DVKVTQSSRYLVKRTGEKVFLECVQDMDHENMFWYRQDPGLGLRLIYFSYDVKMKEKGDIPEGYSVSREKKERFSLILESASTNQTSMYLCASSYGSTYNEQFFGPGTRLTVL.

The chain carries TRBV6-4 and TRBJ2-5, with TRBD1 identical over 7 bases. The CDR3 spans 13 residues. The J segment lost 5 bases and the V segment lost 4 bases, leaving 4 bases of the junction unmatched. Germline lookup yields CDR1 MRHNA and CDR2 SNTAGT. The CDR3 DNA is TGTGCCAGCAGTGGCAAACAGGGGGAGACCCAGTACTTC. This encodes CASSGKQGETQYF.

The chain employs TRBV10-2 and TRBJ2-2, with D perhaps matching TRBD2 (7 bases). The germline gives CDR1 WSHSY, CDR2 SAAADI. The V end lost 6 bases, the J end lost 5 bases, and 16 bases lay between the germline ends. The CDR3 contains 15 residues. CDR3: CASSMAGASTGELFF. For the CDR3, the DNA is TGCGCCAGCAGCATGGCGGGGGCGTCGACCGGGGAGCTGTTTTTT.